Below, 3 T cell receptor beta chains from the same sample are listed, as sequenced in a study of blood T cell repertoires in COVID-19. Using immunoSEQ multiplex PCR, the repertoire was profiled, and TCRdb retains in-frame clones only, with some absent. The sample has roughly 120,000 clones, 84% seen once. Sequencing was carried out using peripheral blood. The receptors here all came from a woman aged 40 to 50 with acute or convalescent COVID-19.

This clone was detected only a few times. The CDR3 coding sequence is TGTGCCAGCAGCAAAGTGGTGGAGGTTGGCAATCAGCCCCAGCATTTT. This translates into CASSKVVEVGNQPQHF. This rearrangement joins TRBV21-1 to TRBJ1-5. TRBV21-1 counts as a pseudogene. The CDR3 has 16 residues.

This chain connects TRBV19 to TRBJ1-6; 7 bases fit TRBD1. The length of the CDR3 is 15 residues. V trimming: 8 bases; J trimming: 7 bases; junction bases outside the gene matches: 11. Germline CDR1 LNHDA, CDR2 SQIVND (reference sequence). The CDR3 region is CASSARDRRNSPLHF. In DNA form, the CDR3 reads TGTGCCAGTTCGGCCAGGGACAGAAGAAATTCACCCCTCCACTTT.

V usage is TRBV27 and J usage is TRBJ2-7, with D possibly matching TRBD1 (5 bases). The CDR3 sequence is 11 residues long. Germline values: CDR1 MNHEY, CDR2 SMNVEV (reference sequence). With 7 bases removed from V and 7 bases from J, the gap between germline ends came to 11 bases. The CDR3 here is CASTHRQEQYF. CDR3 bases: TGTGCCAGCACCCACAGACAGGAGCAGTACTTC.